The 2 T cell receptor beta chains given below trace back to one sample, sequenced in a study of human T cells and chemical hapten exposure. Time point described: pre-sensitization, week 0. Treatment given: therapeutic diphenylcyclopropenone sensitization with weekly scalp DPC. Each CDR3 protein is one row after TCRdb ran MiXCR on the RACE reads. The sample shows some 200,000 distinct CDR3 sequences, around 30% of them seen only once. The material was whole blood, obtained in connection with sensitization to the hapten diphenylcyclopropenone (DPC). All receptors derive from a woman aged 25 to 45 with alopecia areata. Some clones in this sample may be carry-over from other donors' samples.

This clonotype came up a few times. The rearrangement links TRBV29-1 to TRBJ2-5; TRBD2 matches at 9 bases. V dropped 7 bases and J dropped 5; count of bases not matched to a gene: 14. Germline V lookup: CDR1 SQVTM, CDR2 ANQGSEA. This CDR3 spans 15 amino acids. The DNA of the CDR3 is TGCAGCGCCCAGAGCTGGGGACTAGCTTCGGAGACCCAGTACTTC. It is translated as CSAQSWGLASETQYF.

This clonotype was found a few times. This chain joins TRBV29-1 and TRBJ1-2; possible D gene TRBD1, 5 bases. Trimming removed 4 bases at V and 8 bases at J, with 14 bases between. CDR1 is SQVTM and CDR2 is ANQGSEA in the germline V gene. There are 12 residues in the CDR3. CDR3 DNA: TGCAGCGTTGCCCGGGACCGCGAAGGCTACACCTTC. It specifies CSVARDREGYTF.